This T cell receptor (delta chain) was captured by sequencing in a study of Vδ1+ human thymocytes (dated by TCRdb to the late 2010s). Looking at the study overall: As a data resource, the study described the mRNA-level TRG and TRD CDR3 repertoires found in highly purified Vdelta1+ thymocytes taken from young children. Earlier work had validated the multiplex-based CDR3 amplicon strategy against 5'RACE-based methods for generating CDR3 amplicons.

Concerning this clone itself: Its cognate antigen has yet to be identified. The junction differs from germline at one of its ends, possibly a read error.

RNA extraction was carried out with the RNeasy mini kit, and reverse transcription was then done using Superscript III. CDR3 amplicons were produced by multiplex PCR using pooled V-gene forward primers and a constant-region reverse primer with Illumina adaptor overhangs. Amplicons were gel-purified, then indexed with Nextera index primers over around 8 extra PCR cycles and purified with AMPure XP beads. Sequencing of libraries was performed on an Illumina MiSeq using paired-end 250 bp reads, dual indexing and an approximately 22% PhiX spike-in. In the original analysis: FastQC was used to check read quality, and ea-utils fastq-join was used to merge TRG read pairs. Annotation of sequences was performed with IMGT/HighV-QUEST, only productive sequences with unambiguous V-gene assignment were retained, and clonotypes were defined by identical CDR3 sequence. For downstream analysis, the tools were VDJtools 1.1.1, tcR 2.2.3, Treemap and vegan Shannon diversity in R 3.4.4. Public reads were reanalyzed in TCRdb with CATT, and rows carrying the same DNA were merged afterwards. The V and J calls, along with clone size, are taken from TCRdb and not from the paper's own processing. This sample lists around 76,000 delta-chain clones; around 34% were detected once. The ten largest clones add up to approximately 0.25% of the sample.

Results the study describes overall, beyond this receptor: The authors advised highly purified populations and single-cell validation, since unexpected Vdelta2 sequences could cause misinterpretation of bulk repertoire data. Despite high sort purity, 15% to 25% of thymic TRD sequences were Vdelta2 (and few Vdelta3), unlike peripheral blood Vdelta1+ controls. Donors shared many TRG clonotypes (up to roughly 6.9x10^3), but TRD repertoires were essentially private, with at most 120 shared. Donors did not cluster by age or sex, so the analyses were not stratified by age or sex. Unlike the oligoclonal repertoires in peripheral blood, the thymic TRG and TRD repertoires appeared highly polyclonal, with Gaussian CDR3 length distributions.

In the germline V gene, CDR1 corresponds to TSWWSYY and CDR2 to QGS. Taken from cysteine to phenylalanine, the CDR3 has 12 residues. Only the CDR3 DNA is retained, 36 bases long and in frame from the first base. Thymic samples were depleted of alphabeta T cells, then CD3+ TCRVdelta1+ TCRVdelta2- thymocytes were FACS-sorted. The purity of the sorted Vdelta1+ thymocytes was between roughly 96% and 99.6%. Thymic specimens were obtained from 8 paediatric patients, aged from about 5 days to 16 months, who were undergoing corrective cardiac surgery. The thymic tissue was dispersed, and mononuclear cells were isolated using a Histopaque-1077 density gradient. For staining, the antibodies used were anti-TCRVdelta1 clone TS8.2, anti-TCRVdelta2 clone B6, anti-CD3 clone HIT3a and anti-TCRalphabeta clone IP26.

This TCR came from a boy under three years old who had congenital heart surgery. The sequenced sample consisted of Vdelta1+ gamma-delta thymocytes from the thymus. The label giving this sample's cell subset or site can be read as: FACS-sorted CD3+ TCRalphabeta- TCRVdelta1+ TCRVdelta2- thymocytes. The chain was built from TRDV1 and TRDJ1; TRDD3 could be the D gene, as 5 bases match. The CDR3 region: CALGYVPGRLIF. The DNA is as follows: TGCGCTCTTGGGTATGTCCCGGGGAGGCTCATCTTT.